This T cell receptor (beta chain) was found in a study of OX40 agonist ivuxolimab in advanced cancers. Patients were excluded for autoimmune disease history or systemic immunosuppression. On cycle 4 day 1 and cycle 7 day 1, as well as at baseline, blood was sampled. Whole-study results and caveats: Among expanded peripheral T cells, antigen specificity went undetermined. At 0.1 to 3.0 mg/kg and by week 6, clonal expansion occurred in CD4+ and CD8+ blood T cells.

The protocol was immunoSEQ multiplex PCR, while the TCRdb copy is restricted to in-frame clones and leaves out a portion. The data show 55,000 to 75,000 clones, roughly 91% seen once. CDR3 length equals 13 residues. Germline CDR1 reads MNHEY; CDR2 reads SVGAGI. Trimming cost V 0 bases and J 8 bases, with 8 bases left between them. Regarding this clone: Antigen: not known.

The sample was CD4+ or CD8+ T cells sorted from blood, taken in a trial of the OX40 agonist ivuxolimab. The sequence came from an adult with an advanced solid tumor such as melanoma, head and neck, liver or kidney cancer. This chain connects TRBV6-5 to TRBJ2-1; no clear D. CDR3 nucleotide sequence: TGTGCCAGCAGTTACTCCCAAAGGGATGAGCAGTTCTTC. Protein: CASSYSQRDEQFF.